A single sample is the source of the 27 T cell receptor beta chains below, sequenced in a study of chemoradiotherapy in HPV16-positive cancers. Repertoires were generated with immunoSEQ multiplex PCR, while TCRdb's copy carries only in-frame clones and drops some. The repertoire includes some 14,000 clones, roughly 70% of them detected once, and approximately 18% sits in the top ten. Sampling was performed from a patient who underwent chemoradiotherapy. The receptor set was obtained from a human donor with HPV-associated anogenital cancer.

This clone was detected a few times. V usage is TRBV7-9 and J usage is TRBJ1-6; D gene unclear. The V end lost 3 bases, the J end lost 0 bases, and 9 bases lay between the germline ends. The CDR3 loop spans 16 amino acids. Germline CDR1 reads SEHNR; CDR2 reads FQNEAQ (reference sequence). The CDR3 loop reads CASSFDGGSYNSPLHF. The CDR3 coding sequence is TGTGCCAGCAGCTTTGACGGAGGCTCCTATAATTCACCCCTCCACTTT.

The chain has TRBV6-5 and TRBJ2-6; D gene ambiguous. The CDR3 spans 15 residues. V lost 5 bases, J lost 0 bases, and 8 bases lay in between. Germline V gene sequence: CDR1 MNHEY, CDR2 SVGAGI. Written as DNA, the CDR3 is TGTGCCAGCAGTCGGACCAACTCTGGGGCCAACGTCCTGACTTTC. Protein sequence: CASSRTNSGANVLTF.

In its sample, this clone was seen a few times. The chain has TRBV10-2 and TRBJ1-1, with TRBD1 matching over 7 bases. With V trimmed by 1 base and J by 3 bases, 2 bases remained unmatched. The CDR3 spans 14 residues. Germline assignment: CDR1 WSHSY and CDR2 SAAADI. As DNA, the CDR3 is TGCGCCAGCAGTGAGTGGCAGGGGGACACTGAAGCTTTCTTT. It specifies CASSEWQGDTEAFF.

The V call is TRBV19, the J call TRBJ2-5; 10 bases map to TRBD2. The better agreement between TRBJ2-7 and the DNA end casts doubt on the J call. Germline V gene sequence: CDR1 LNHDA, CDR2 SQIVND (reference sequence). This CDR3 contains 15 residues. DNA of the CDR3: TGTGCCAGTAGCCTAGCGGGGGAGAGCTCCTACGAGCAGTACTTC. Its translation is CASSLAGESSYEQYF.

The J gene is TRBJ1-5, the V gene TRBV28, with unresolved D. Trimming shortened V by 8 bases and J by 2 bases, and 16 bases separated the two germline ends. The germline CDR1 and CDR2 sequences are MDHEN and SYDVKM. The CDR3 loop spans 15 amino acids. CDR3 residues: CASGTGGIGNQPQHF. CDR3 in DNA: TGTGCCAGCGGAACTGGAGGGATAGGCAATCAGCCCCAGCATTTT.

The rearrangement joins TRBV28 to TRBJ2-3, with a possible D match to TRBD2 (6 bases). The V end was cut by 6 bases, the J end by 6 bases, with 16 bases between. This CDR3 is 14 amino acids long. Germline values: CDR1 MDHEN, CDR2 SYDVKM. This chain's CDR3 is CASSPGRESDTQYF. The DNA for the CDR3 is TGTGCCAGCAGCCCAGGACGGGAGTCGGATACGCAGTATTTT. Full variable domain (rest looked up from reference TRBV28 and TRBJ2-3): DVKVTQSSRYLVKRTGEKVFLECVQDMDHENMFWYRQDPGLGLRLIYFSYDVKMKEKGDIPEGYSVSREKKERFSLILESASTNQTSMYLCASSPGRESDTQYFGPGTRLTVL.

V usage is TRBV21-1 and J usage is TRBJ2-3; TRBD2, the table's D call, was not compared with the DNA. TRBV21-1 is assigned pseudogene status. The CDR3 length is 16 residues. CDR3 nucleotides: TGTGCCAGCAGCAAAAGATGCGGGGGCGGGGTAGATACGCAGTATTTT. Translation gives CASSKRCGGGVDTQYF.

This rearrangement joins TRBV11-2 to TRBJ2-5, with 9 bases lining up with TRBD1. The CDR3 has 17 amino acids. With V trimmed by 8 bases and J by 2 bases, 15 bases remained unmatched. CDR1 and CDR2 from the germline V gene are SGHAT and FQNNGV. The CDR3 protein is CASGGGQGPSSQETQYF. CDR3 nucleotides: TGTGCCAGCGGGGGAGGACAGGGGCCCTCCTCACAAGAGACCCAGTACTTC.

The chain combines TRBV18 with TRBJ1-3; D is uncertain. V dropped 3 bases and J dropped 0 bases, with 9 bases sitting between them. The CDR3 runs 15 residues. Germline V gene data show CDR1 as KGHSH and CDR2 as LQKENI. The CDR3: CASSPVPSSGNTIYF. The DNA of the CDR3 is TGTGCCAGCTCACCGGTCCCCTCCTCTGGAAACACCATATATTTT.

The rearrangement links TRBV11-2 to TRBJ2-3; 7 bases are a match to TRBD2. CDR1 and CDR2 from the germline V gene are SGHAT and FQNNGV. There are 14 residues in the CDR3. Trimming removed 4 bases from V and 9 bases from J; junction bases left unmatched: 10. CDR3 nucleotide sequence: TGTGCCAGCAGCTCGGGGCTAGCGGTGGACACGCAGTATTTT. Translation gives CASSSGLAVDTQYF.

The V call is TRBV5-1, the J call TRBJ1-4, with a possible D match to TRBD1 (5 bases). Germline V gene sequence: CDR1 SGHRS, CDR2 YFSETQ. V was clipped by 3 bases and J by 8 bases, with 14 bases between them. The CDR3 consists of 14 residues. The CDR3 DNA follows: TGCGCCAGCAGCTCAGGGACCCTCAAAGAAAAACTGTTTTTT. Translated, it gives CASSSGTLKEKLFF.

This chain links TRBV7-9 with TRBJ1-4, with D perhaps matching TRBD1 (6 bases). The CDR3 loop spans 15 amino acids. In germline, CDR1 is SEHNR, CDR2 FQNEAQ (reference sequence). The V end was cut by 2 bases, the J end by 5 bases, with 12 bases between. This CDR3 reads CASSLQQGLNEKLFF. CDR3 bases: TGTGCCAGCAGCTTACAACAGGGCCTCAATGAAAAACTGTTTTTT.

This sequence joins TRBV9 and TRBJ2-5, with D possibly TRBD2 on 7 matching bases. Germline V CDR1 and CDR2: SGDLS, YYNGEE. The CDR3 contains 17 residues. Trimming removed 8 bases from V and 0 bases from J, with 23 bases in between. This chain's CDR3 is CASGTGRGPNNQETQYF. The CDR3, as DNA: TGTGCCAGTGGTACAGGGCGGGGGCCTAATAACCAAGAGACCCAGTACTTC. Complete variable domain (other parts from reference TRBV9 and TRBJ2-5): DSGVTQTPKHLITATGQRVTLRCSPRSGDLSVYWYQQSLDQGLQFLIQYYNGEERAKGNILERFSAQQFPDLHSELNLSSLELGDSALYFCASGTGRGPNNQETQYFGPGTRLLVL.

This clone has only a few counts. The chain links TRBV5-1 to TRBJ2-7, with 7 nucleotides matching TRBD2. J lost 7 bases, V lost 0 bases, and 4 bases had no gene match. The CDR3 consists of 13 residues. Germline loops: CDR1 SGHRS, CDR2 YFSETQ. The CDR3 sequence is CASSLGGGEEQYF. In DNA, the CDR3 is TGCGCCAGCAGCTTGGGGGGAGGGGAGGAGCAGTACTTC.

The DNA for the CDR3 is TGTGCCAGCAGCCAAGACCGGGTGGGGGCTTTCTTT. Its translation: CASSQDRVGAFF. The V and J genes are TRBV14 and TRBJ1-1; D is ambiguous. The CDR3 sequence is 12 residues long. Germline V gene lookup returns CDR1 SGHDN and CDR2 FVKESK. V was cut by 0 bases and J by 11 bases, with 10 bases left in between.

J is TRBJ2-3 and V is TRBV7-2; D is uncertain. The germline V and J ends were trimmed by 6 bases and 2 bases, with 6 bases remaining between them. The CDR3 is made up of 12 amino acids. CDR1 is SGHTA, CDR2 FQGNSA, per germline. The CDR3 coding sequence is TGTGCCAGCAGTCCCATCACAGATACGCAGTATTTT. Its protein is CASSPITDTQYF.

V gene TRBV5-6 combines with J gene TRBJ1-6; 8 nucleotides match TRBD1. V was clipped by 4 bases and J by 9 bases; unmatched bases: 6. CDR1 is SGHDT and CDR2 is YYEEEE in the germline V gene. The length of the CDR3 is 14 residues. The CDR3 region has the DNA TGTGCCAGCAGCGCCACCGGACAGGGTTCACCCCTCCACTTT. Encoded protein: CASSATGQGSPLHF.

This rearrangement joins TRBV2 to TRBJ2-1, with TRBD1 identical over 8 bases. Trimming cost V 6 bases and J 4 bases; bases outside gene matches: 8. The CDR3 covers 15 residues. Germline V gene sequence: CDR1 SNHLY, CDR2 FYNNEI. This CDR3 is CASSPDRGPYNEQFF. In nucleotides, the CDR3 is TGTGCCAGCAGCCCTGACAGGGGACCTTACAATGAGCAGTTCTTC.

This chain joins TRBV7-6 and TRBJ2-1, with D perhaps matching TRBD1 (5 bases). Germline V gene lookup returns CDR1 SGHVS and CDR2 FNYEAQ. CDR3 length: 16 residues. V gave up 1 base and J gave up 7 bases, with 17 bases separating them. CDR3 bases: TGTGCCAGCAGCTTAGAAGGGGTGGGCAGGGTAAATGAGCAGTTCTTC. Translation: CASSLEGVGRVNEQFF.

This sequence joins TRBV2 and TRBJ1-1, with D maybe TRBD1 (6 bases). V gave up 4 bases and J gave up 0 bases, with 15 bases separating them. CDR3 length: 16 residues. Germline V gene sequence: CDR1 SNHLY, CDR2 FYNNEI. CDR3 region: CASSAPGHTLNTEAFF. Here the CDR3 DNA reads TGTGCCAGCAGTGCCCCGGGACATACCCTGAACACTGAAGCTTTCTTT.

There are a few counts of this clone. The chain recombines TRBV7-9 with TRBJ2-7; 7 bases agree with TRBD1. The CDR3 loop spans 15 amino acids. Per the germline V gene, CDR1 is SEHNR and CDR2 is FQNEAQ (reference sequence). With V trimmed by 0 bases and J by 5 bases, 7 bases remained unmatched. DNA of the CDR3: TGTGCCAGCAGCTTAGCAGGGGGCAGGGACCACGAGCAGTACTTC. This codes for CASSLAGGRDHEQYF. Using reference TRBV7-9 and TRBJ2-7 for the parts outside the CDR3, the full variable domain is DTGVSQNPRHKITKRGQNVTFRCDPISEHNRLYWYRQTLGQGPEFLTYFQNEAQLEKSRLLSDRFSAERPKGSFSTLEIQRTEQGDSAMYLCASSLAGGRDHEQYFGPGTRLTVT.

CDR3 amino acids: CASSPNWGDPGANVLTF. The CDR3 nucleotides read TGTGCCAGCAGCCCCAACTGGGGGGACCCTGGGGCCAACGTCCTGACTTTC. The rearrangement joins TRBV14 to TRBJ2-6, with D tentatively TRBD2 (6 bases). This CDR3 is 17 amino acids long. V lost 4 bases and J 2 bases, leaving 15 bases between the germline ends. Germline V gene data show CDR1 as SGHDN and CDR2 as FVKESK. The full variable domain, in which reference TRBV14 and TRBJ2-6 provide the parts outside the CDR3, is EAGVTQFPSHSVIEKGQTVTLRCDPISGHDNLYWYRRVMGKEIKFLLHFVKESKQDESGMPNNRFLAERTGGTYSTLKVQPAELEDSGVYFCASSPNWGDPGANVLTFGAGSRLTVL.

This sequence joins TRBV10-3 and TRBJ2-7; 10 nucleotides align to TRBD1. This CDR3 is built from 15 residues. Germline loops: CDR1 ENHRY, CDR2 SYGVKD. Trimming took 3 bases from V and 3 from J; bases not matched to a gene: 5. The CDR3: CAISEPGTGVYEQYF. The CDR3 nucleotides read TGTGCCATCAGTGAACCGGGGACAGGGGTCTACGAGCAGTACTTC.

The V gene is TRBV28, the J gene TRBJ2-5; TRBD2 matches at 9 bases. The CDR3 is 15 amino acids. Losses at the gene ends were 5 bases for V and 0 bases for J; bases not matched to a gene: 4. Germline CDR1 is MDHEN and CDR2 is SYDVKM. The CDR3 DNA reads TGTGCCAGCAGTCGTGCGGGGGGGAACCAAGAGACCCAGTACTTC. Its translation is CASSRAGGNQETQYF.

This clone was recorded a few times. The chain is built from TRBV14 and TRBJ1-2; 8 bases map to TRBD1. The germline gives CDR1 SGHDN, CDR2 FVKESK. This CDR3 comprises 15 residues. Unmatched junction bases numbered 9, after V lost 4 bases and J lost 5 bases. The CDR3 protein is CASSLGQGRRYGYTF. In DNA form, the CDR3 reads TGTGCCAGCAGCCTCGGACAGGGACGGCGATATGGCTACACCTTC.

The chain joins TRBV7-3 to TRBJ1-3; unclear D gene. Germline CDR1 is SGHTA and CDR2 is FQGTGA. Trimming pared 1 base from V and 1 base from J, leaving 11 bases between. The length of the CDR3 is 16 residues. The CDR3, as DNA: TGTGCCAGCAGCTTAAGCGGAATGGGGTCTGGAAACACCATATATTTT. Amino acid sequence: CASSLSGMGSGNTIYF.

This clone came up a few times. V usage is TRBV6-6 and J usage is TRBJ2-7, with D hard to call. This CDR3 spans 13 amino acids. Germline CDR1 and CDR2: MNHNY and SVGAGI (reference sequence). V lost 0 bases to trimming and J lost 1 base, with 4 bases between them. The CDR3 bases are TGTGCCAGCAGTTACTCCGCATCCTACGAGCAGTACTTC. Its protein is CASSYSASYEQYF.